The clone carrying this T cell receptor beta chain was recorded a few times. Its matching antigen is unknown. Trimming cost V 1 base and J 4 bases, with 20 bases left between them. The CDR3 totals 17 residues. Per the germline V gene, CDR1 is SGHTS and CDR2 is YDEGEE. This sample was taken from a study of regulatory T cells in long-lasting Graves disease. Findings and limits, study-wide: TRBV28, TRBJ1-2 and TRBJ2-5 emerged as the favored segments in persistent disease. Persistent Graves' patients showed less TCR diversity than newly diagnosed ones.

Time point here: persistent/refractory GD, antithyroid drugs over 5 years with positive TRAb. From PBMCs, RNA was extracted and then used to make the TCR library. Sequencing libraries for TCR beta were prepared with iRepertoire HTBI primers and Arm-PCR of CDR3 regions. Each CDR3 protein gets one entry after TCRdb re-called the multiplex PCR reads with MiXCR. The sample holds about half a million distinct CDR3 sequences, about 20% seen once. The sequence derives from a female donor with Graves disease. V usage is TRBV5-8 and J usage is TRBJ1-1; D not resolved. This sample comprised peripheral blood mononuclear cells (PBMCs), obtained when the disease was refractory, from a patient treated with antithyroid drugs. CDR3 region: CASSLRHGRDFGTEAFF. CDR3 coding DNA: TGTGCCAGCAGCTTGCGGCACGGTCGCGATTTTGGCACTGAAGCTTTCTTT.